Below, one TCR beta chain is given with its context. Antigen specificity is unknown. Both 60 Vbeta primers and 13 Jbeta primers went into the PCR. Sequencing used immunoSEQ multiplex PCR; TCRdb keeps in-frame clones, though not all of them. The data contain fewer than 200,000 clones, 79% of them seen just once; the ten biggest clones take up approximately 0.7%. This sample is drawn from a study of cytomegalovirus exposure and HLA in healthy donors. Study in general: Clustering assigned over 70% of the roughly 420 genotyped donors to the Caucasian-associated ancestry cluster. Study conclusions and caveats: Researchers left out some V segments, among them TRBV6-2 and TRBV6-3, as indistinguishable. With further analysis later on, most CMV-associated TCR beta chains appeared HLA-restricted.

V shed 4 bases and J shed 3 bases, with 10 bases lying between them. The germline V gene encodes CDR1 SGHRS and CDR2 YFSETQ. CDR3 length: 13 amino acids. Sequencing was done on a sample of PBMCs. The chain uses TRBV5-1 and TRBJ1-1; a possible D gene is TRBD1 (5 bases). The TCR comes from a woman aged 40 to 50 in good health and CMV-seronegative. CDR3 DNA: TGCGCCAGCAGCGGAGGGACCTACACTGAAGCTTTCTTT. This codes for CASSGGTYTEAFF.